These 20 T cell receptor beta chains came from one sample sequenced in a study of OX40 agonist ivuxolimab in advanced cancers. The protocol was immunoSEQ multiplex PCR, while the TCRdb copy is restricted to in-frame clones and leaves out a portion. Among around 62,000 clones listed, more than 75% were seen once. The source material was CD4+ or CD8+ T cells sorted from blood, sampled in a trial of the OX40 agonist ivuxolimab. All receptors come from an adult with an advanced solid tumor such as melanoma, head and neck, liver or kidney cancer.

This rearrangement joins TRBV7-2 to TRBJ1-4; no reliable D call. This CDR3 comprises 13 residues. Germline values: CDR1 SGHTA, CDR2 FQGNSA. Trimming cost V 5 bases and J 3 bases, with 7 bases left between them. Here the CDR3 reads CASSEQPNEKLFF. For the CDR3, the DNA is TGTGCCAGCAGCGAACAGCCTAATGAAAAACTGTTTTTT.

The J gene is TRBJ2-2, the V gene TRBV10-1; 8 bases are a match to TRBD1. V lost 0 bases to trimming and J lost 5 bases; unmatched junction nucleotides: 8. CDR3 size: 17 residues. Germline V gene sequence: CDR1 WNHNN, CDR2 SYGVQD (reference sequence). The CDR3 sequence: CASSESSRGLRTGELFF. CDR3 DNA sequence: TGCGCCAGCAGTGAGTCGAGCAGGGGGCTACGGACCGGGGAGCTGTTTTTT.

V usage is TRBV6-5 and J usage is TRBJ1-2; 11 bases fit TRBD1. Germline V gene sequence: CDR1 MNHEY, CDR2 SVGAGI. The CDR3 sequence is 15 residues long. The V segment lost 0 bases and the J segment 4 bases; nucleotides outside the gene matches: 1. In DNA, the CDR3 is TGTGCCAGCAGTTACTCAGGGACAGGGGGCTATGGCTACACCTTC. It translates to CASSYSGTGGYGYTF.

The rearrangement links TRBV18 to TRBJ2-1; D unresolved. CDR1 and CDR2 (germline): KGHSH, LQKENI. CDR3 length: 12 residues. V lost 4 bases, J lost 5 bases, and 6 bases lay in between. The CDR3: CASSLRDNEQFF. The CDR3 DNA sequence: TGTGCCAGCTCACTCCGGGACAATGAGCAGTTCTTC.

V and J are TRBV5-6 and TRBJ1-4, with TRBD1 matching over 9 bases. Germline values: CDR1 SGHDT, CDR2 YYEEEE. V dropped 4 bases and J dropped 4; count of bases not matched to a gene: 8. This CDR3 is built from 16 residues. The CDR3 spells CASSRMGQGINEKLFF. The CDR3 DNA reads TGTGCCAGCAGCCGGATGGGACAGGGAATTAATGAAAAACTGTTTTTT.

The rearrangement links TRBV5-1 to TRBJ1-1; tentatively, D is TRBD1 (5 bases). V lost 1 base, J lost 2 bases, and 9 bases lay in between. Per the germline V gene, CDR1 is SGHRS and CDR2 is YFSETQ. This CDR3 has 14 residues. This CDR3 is CASSLLGVNTEAFF. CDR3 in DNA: TGCGCCAGCAGCTTGTTGGGGGTCAACACTGAAGCTTTCTTT.

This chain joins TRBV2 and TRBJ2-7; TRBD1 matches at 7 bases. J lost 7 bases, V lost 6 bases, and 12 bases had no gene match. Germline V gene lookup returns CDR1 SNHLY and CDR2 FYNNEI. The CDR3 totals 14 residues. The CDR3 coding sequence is TGTGCCAGCAGGGATCGACAGGGCTCTGGGGAGCAGTACTTC. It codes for CASRDRQGSGEQYF.

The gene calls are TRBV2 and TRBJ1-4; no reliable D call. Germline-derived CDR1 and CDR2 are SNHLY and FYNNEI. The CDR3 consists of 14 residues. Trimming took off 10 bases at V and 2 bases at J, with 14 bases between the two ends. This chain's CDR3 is CAIRLADTNEKLFF. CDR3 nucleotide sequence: TGTGCCATCCGGCTTGCAGATACTAATGAAAAACTGTTTTTT.

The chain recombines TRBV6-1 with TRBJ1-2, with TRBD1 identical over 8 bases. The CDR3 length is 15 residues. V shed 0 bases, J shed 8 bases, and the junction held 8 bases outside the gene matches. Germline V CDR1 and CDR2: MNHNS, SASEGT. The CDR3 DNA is TGTGCCAGCAGTGAAGCAGGACAGGGTTATTCGGGCTACACCTTC. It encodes CASSEAGQGYSGYTF.

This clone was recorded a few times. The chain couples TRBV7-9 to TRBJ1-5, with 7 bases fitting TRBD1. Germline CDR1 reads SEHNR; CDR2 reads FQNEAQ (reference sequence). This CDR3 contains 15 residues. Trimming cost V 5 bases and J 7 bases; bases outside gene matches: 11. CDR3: CASSPRGGPAQPQHF. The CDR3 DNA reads TGTGCCAGCAGCCCCAGGGGGGGACCAGCCCAGCCCCAGCATTTT.

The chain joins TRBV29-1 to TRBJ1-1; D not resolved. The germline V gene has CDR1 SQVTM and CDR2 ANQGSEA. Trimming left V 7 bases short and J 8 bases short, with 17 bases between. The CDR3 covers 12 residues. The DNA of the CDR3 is TGCAGCGGCAAACAAGGGAGGTCAGAAGCTTTCTTT. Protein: CSGKQGRSEAFF. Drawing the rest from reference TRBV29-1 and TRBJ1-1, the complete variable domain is SAVISQKPSRDICQRGTSLTIQCQVDSQVTMMFWYRQQPGQSLTLIATANQGSEATYESGFVIDKFPISRPNLTFSTLTVSNMSPEDSSIYLCSGKQGRSEAFFGQGTRLTVV.

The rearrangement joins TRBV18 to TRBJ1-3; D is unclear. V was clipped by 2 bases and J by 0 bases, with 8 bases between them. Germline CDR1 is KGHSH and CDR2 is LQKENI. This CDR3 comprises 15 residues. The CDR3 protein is CASSPDTGSGNTIYF. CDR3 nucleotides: TGTGCCAGCTCACCAGACACTGGCTCTGGAAACACCATATATTTT.

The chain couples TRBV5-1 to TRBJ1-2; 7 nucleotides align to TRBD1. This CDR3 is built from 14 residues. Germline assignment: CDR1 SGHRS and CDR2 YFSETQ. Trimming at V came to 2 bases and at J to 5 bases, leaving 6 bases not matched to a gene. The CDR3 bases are TGCGCCAGCAGCTTAAACGACAGGGAGTATGGCTACACCTTC. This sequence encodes CASSLNDREYGYTF.

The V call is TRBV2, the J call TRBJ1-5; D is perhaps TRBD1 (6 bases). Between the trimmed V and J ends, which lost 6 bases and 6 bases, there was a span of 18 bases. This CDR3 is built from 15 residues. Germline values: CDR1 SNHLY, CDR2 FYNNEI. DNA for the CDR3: TGTGCCAGCAGGGTAGACAGGCTCTTCGGTCAGCCCCAGCATTTT. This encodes CASRVDRLFGQPQHF. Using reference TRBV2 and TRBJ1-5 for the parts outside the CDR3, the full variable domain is EPEVTQTPSHQVTQMGQEVILRCVPISNHLYFYWYRQILGQKVEFLVSFYNNEISEKSEIFDDQFSVERPDGSNFTLKIRSTKLEDSAMYFCASRVDRLFGQPQHFGDGTRLSIL.

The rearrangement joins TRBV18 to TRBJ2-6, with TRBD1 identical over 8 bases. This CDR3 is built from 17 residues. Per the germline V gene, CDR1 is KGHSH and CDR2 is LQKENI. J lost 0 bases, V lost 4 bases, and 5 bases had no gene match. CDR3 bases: TGTGCCAGCTCACAAGGGACAGGTAGCTCTGGGGCCAACGTCCTGACTTTC. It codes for CASSQGTGSSGANVLTF.

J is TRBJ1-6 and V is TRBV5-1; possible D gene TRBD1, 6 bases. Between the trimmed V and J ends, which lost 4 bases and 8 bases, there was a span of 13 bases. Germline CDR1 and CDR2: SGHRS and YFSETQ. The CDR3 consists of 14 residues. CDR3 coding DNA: TGCGCCAGCAGCATTACAGGGTACGATTCACCCCTCCACTTT. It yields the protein CASSITGYDSPLHF.

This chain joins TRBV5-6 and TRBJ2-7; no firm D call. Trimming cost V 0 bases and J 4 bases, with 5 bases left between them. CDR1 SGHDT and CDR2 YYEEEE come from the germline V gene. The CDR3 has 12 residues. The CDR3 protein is CASSLGWYEQYF. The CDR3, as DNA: TGTGCCAGCAGCTTGGGTTGGTACGAGCAGTACTTC. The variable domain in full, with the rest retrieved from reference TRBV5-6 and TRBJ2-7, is DAGVTQSPTHLIKTRGQQVTLRCSPKSGHDTVSWYQQALGQGPQFIFQYYEEEERQRGNFPDRFSGHQFPNYSSELNVNALLLGDSALYLCASSLGWYEQYFGPGTRLTVT.

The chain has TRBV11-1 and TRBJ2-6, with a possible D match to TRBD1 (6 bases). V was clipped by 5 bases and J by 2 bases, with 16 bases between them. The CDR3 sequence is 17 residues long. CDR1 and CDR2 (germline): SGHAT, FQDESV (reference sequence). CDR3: CASSRTTGSTGANVLTF. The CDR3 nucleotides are TGTGCCAGCAGCCGAACGACAGGTTCAACTGGGGCCAACGTCCTGACTTTC.

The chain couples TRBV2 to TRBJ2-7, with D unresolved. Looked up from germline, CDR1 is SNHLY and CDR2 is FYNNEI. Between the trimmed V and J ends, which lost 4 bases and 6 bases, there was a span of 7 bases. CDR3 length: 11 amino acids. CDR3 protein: CASSVAVEQYF. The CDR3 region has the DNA TGTGCCAGCAGTGTGGCTGTCGAGCAGTACTTC.

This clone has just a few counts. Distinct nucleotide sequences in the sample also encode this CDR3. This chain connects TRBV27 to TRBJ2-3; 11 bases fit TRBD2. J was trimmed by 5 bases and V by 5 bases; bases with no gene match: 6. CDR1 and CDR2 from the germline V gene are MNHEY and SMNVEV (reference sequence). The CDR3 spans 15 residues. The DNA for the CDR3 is TGTGCCAGCAGTCCCGGACTAGCGGGTGTAGATACGCAGTATTTT. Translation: CASSPGLAGVDTQYF.